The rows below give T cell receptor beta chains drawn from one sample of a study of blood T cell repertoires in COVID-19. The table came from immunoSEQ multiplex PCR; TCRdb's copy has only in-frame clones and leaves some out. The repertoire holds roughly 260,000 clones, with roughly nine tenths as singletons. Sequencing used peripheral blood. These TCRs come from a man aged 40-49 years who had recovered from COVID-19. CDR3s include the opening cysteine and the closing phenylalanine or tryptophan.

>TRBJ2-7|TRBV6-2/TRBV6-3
CASSDSLLREQYF
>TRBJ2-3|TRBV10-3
CAIDGSDPAGGTDTQYF
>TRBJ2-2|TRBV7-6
CASSFQGAARTGELFF
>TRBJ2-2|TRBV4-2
CASSQRLAGVSPGELFF
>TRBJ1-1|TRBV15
CATRAQPAFF
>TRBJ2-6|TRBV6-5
CASSYSGLAGANVLTF
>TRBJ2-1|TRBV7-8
CASSSLGTSGRFEQFF
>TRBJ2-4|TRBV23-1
CASRIRTSRNIQYF
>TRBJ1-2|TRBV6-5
CASGDREHGYTF
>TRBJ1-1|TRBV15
CATSRERTGGFYTEAFF
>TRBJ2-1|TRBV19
CASSRLGLAGSDEQFF
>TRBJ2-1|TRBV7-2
CASSLFDNNEQFF
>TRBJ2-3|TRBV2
CASSEGTSGADTQYF
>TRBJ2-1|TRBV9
CASSVRLASHEQFF
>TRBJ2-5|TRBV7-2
CASSLSSGGALETQYF
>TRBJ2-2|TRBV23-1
CASSQEPGTYNTGELFF
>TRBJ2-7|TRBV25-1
CASRTSGIYEQYF
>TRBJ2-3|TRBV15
CATSTPGQGSDTQYF
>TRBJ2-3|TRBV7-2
CASSPPVTDTQYF
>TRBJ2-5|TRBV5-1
CASSLELAEAETQYF
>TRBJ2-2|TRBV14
CASSQTSGHRELFF
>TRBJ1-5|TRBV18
CASSSGTGSPQHF
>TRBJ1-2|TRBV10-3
CATDPTGNYGYTF
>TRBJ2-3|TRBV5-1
CASSNLAGGTDTQYF
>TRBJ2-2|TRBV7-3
CASSPQIATGELFF
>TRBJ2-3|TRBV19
CASSWAGVTDTQYF
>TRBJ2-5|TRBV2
CASHPTSGSRETQYF
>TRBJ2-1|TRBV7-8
CASSLEASGRTGNEQFF
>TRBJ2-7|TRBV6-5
CASSYSRLGLLNEQYF
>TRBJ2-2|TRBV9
CASSVVLGQGPGELFF
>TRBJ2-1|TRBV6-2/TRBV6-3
CASSDPSGGAYEQFF
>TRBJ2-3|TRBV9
CASSDRAGGGTDTQYF
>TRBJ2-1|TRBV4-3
CASSHSQDYNEQFF
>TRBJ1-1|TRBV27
CASRHRGNTEAFF
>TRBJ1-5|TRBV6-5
CASSRRDRSNQPQHF
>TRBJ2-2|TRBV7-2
CASSPRLAGGTGELFF
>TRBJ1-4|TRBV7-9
CASSFWGRGTNEKLFF
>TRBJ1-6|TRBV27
CASRTFRTGSLSPHSPLHF
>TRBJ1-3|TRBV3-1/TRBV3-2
CASSLRGQSGNTIYF
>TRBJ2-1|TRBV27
CASSLISGRLYNEQFF
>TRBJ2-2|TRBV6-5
CASRHGTQNTGELFF
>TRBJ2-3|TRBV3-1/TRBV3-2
CATGAAGGTTDTQYF
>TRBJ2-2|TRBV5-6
CASSTHHRGHTGELFF
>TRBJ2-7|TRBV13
CASRGSSYEQYF
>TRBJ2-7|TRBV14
CASSQLEGGPPYEQYF
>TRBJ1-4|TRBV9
CASTRTGDPNEKLFF
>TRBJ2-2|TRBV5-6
CASSSLDRGQGGELFF
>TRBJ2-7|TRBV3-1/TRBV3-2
CASSQGTSGVYEQYF
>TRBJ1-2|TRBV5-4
CASSPGGSNYGYTF
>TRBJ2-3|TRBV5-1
CASSGLAKDTQYF
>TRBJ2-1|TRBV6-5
CASSYLTSGRYNEQFF
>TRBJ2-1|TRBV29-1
CSVQGRVHHEQFF
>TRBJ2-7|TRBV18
CASSPLPLLAGVAYEQYF
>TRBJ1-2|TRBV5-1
CASSLGMQTTNYGYTF
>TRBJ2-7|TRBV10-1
CASSKETGQGVEQYF